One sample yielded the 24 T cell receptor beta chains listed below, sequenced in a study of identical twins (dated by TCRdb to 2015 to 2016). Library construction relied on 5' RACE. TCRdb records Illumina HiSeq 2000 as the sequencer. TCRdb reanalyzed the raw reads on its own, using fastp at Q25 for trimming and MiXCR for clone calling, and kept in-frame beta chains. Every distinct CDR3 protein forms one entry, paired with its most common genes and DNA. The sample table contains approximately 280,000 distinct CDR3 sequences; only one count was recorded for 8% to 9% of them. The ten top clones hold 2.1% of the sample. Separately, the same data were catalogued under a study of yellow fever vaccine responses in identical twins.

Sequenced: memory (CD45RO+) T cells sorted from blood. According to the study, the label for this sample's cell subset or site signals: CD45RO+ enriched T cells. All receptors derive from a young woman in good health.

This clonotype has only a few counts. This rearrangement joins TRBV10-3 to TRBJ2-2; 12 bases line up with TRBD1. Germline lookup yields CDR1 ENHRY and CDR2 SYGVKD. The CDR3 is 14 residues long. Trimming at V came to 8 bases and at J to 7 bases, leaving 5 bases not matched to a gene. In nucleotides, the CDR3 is TGTGCCATCTTGGGACAGGGGGCGAGCGGGGAGCTGTTTTTT. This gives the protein CAILGQGASGELFF.

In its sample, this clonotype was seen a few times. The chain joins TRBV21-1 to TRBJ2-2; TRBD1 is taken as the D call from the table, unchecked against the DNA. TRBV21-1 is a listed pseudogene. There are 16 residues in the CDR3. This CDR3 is CASMDLWTQNTGELFF. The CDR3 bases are TGTGCCAGTATGGACTTGTGGACACAGAACACCGGGGAGCTGTTTTTT.

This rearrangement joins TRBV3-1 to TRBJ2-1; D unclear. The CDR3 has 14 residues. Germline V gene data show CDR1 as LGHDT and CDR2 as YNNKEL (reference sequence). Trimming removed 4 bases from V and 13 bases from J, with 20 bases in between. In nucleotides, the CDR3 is TGTGCCAGCAGCCCTGACCTAGGGCGTCTCATACAGTTCTTC. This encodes CASSPDLGRLIQFF.

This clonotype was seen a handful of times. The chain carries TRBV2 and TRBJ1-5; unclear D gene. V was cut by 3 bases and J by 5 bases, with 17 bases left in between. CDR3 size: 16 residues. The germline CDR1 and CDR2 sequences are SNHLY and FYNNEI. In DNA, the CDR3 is TGTGCCAGCAGTGACCGGGCCGCTCGCGGGCATCAGCCCCAGCATTTT. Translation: CASSDRAARGHQPQHF. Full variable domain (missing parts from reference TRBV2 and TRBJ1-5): EPEVTQTPSHQVTQMGQEVILRCVPISNHLYFYWYRQILGQKVEFLVSFYNNEISEKSEIFDDQFSVERPDGSNFTLKIRSTKLEDSAMYFCASSDRAARGHQPQHFGDGTRLSIL.

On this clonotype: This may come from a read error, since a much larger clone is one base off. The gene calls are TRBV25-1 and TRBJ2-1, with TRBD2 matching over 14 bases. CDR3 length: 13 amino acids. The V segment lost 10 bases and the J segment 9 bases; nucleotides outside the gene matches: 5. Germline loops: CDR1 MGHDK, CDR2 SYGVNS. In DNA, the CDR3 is TGTGCCATCGGGACTAGCGGGAGATTTGAGCAGTTCTTC. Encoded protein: CAIGTSGRFEQFF.

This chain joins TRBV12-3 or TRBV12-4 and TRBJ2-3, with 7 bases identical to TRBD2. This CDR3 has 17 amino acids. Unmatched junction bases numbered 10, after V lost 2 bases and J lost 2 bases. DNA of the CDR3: TGTGCCAGCAGTTTACTTGGGGCTAGCGGTATCACAGATACGCAGTATTTT. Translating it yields CASSLLGASGITDTQYF.

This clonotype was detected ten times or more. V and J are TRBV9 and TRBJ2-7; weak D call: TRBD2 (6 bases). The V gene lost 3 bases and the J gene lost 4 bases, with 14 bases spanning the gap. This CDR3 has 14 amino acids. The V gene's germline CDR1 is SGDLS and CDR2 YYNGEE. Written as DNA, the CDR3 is TGTGCCAGCAGCGAGGGACTTGAATTATACGAGCAGTACTTC. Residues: CASSEGLELYEQYF.

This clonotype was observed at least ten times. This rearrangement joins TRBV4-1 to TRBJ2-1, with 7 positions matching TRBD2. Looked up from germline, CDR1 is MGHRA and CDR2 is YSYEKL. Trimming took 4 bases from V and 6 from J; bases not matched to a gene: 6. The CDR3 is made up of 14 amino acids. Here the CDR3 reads CASSRGLDLNEQFF. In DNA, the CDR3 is TGCGCCAGCAGCCGCGGACTAGACCTCAATGAGCAGTTCTTC.

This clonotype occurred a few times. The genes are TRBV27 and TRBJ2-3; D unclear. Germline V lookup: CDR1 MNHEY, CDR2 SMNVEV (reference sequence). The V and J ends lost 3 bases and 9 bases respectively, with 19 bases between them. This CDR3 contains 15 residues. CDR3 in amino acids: CASSFSFMFDQTQYF. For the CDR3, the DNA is TGTGCCAGCAGTTTCTCTTTTATGTTCGATCAAACGCAGTATTTT.

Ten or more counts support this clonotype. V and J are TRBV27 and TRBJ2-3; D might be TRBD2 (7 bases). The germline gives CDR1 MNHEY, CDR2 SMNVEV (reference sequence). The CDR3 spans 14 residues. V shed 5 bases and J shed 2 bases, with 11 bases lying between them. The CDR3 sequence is CASSQRDTTDTQYF. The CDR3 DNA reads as TGTGCCAGCAGTCAGCGGGACACCACAGATACGCAGTATTTT.

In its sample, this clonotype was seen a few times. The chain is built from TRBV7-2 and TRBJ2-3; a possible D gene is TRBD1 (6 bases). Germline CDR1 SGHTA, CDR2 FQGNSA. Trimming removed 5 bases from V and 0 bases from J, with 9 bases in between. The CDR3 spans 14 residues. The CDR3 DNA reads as TGTGCCAGCAGCCAACAGGGTAGCACAGATACGCAGTATTTT. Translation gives CASSQQGSTDTQYF.

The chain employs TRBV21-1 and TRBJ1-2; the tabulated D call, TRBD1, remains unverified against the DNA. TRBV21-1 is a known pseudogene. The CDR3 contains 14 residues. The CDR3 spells CASSNPTTTDGYTF. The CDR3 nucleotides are TGTGCCAGCAGCAACCCCACGACGACAGACGGCTACACCTTC.

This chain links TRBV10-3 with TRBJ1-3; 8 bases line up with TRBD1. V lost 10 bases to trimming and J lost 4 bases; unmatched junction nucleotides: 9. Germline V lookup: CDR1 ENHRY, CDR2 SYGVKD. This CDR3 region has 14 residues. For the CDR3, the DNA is TGTGCCACCGATGGACAGGGCGGGGGAAACACCATATATTTT. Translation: CATDGQGGGNTIYF.

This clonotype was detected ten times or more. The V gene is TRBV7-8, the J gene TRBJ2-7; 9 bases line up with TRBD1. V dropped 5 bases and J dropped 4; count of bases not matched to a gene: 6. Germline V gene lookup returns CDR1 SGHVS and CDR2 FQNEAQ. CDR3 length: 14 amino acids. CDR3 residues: CASSPTGTGYEQYF. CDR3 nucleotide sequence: TGTGCCAGCAGCCCCACCGGGACAGGGTACGAGCAGTACTTC.

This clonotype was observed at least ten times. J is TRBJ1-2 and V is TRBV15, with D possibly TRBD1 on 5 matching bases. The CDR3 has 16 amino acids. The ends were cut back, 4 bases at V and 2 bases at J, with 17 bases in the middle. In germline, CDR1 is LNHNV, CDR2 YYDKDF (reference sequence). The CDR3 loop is CATSTNLQELNYGYTF. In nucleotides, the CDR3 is TGTGCCACCAGCACAAACCTACAGGAACTCAACTATGGCTACACCTTC.

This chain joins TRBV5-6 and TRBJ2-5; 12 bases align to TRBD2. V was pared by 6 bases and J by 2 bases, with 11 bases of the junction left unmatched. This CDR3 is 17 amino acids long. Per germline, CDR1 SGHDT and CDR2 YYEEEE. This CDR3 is CASMRLAGGMGQETQYF. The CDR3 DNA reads TGTGCCAGCATGAGGCTAGCGGGAGGGATGGGGCAAGAGACCCAGTACTTC. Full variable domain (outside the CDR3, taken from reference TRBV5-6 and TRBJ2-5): DAGVTQSPTHLIKTRGQQVTLRCSPKSGHDTVSWYQQALGQGPQFIFQYYEEEERQRGNFPDRFSGHQFPNYSSELNVNALLLGDSALYLCASMRLAGGMGQETQYFGPGTRLLVL.

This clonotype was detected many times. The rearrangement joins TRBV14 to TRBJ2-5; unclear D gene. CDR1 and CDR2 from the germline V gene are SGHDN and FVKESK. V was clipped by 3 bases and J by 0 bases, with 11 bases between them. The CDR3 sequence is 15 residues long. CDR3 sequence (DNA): TGTGCCAGCAGCCACCTTAACGGGTACCAAGAGACCCAGTACTTC. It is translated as CASSHLNGYQETQYF. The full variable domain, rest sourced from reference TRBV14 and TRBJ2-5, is EAGVTQFPSHSVIEKGQTVTLRCDPISGHDNLYWYRRVMGKEIKFLLHFVKESKQDESGMPNNRFLAERTGGTYSTLKVQPAELEDSGVYFCASSHLNGYQETQYFGPGTRLLVL.

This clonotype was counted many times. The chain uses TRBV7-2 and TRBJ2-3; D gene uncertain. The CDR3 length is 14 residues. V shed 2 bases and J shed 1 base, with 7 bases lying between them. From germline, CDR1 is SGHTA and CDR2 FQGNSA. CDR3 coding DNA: TGTGCCAGCAGCTTAACAGTTGGCACAGATACGCAGTATTTT. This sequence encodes CASSLTVGTDTQYF.

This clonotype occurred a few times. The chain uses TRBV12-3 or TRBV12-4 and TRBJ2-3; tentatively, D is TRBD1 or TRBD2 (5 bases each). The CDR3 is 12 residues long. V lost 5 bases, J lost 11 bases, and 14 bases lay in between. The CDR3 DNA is TGTGCCAGCAGTCTAACCCGGGGCATGCAGTATTTT. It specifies CASSLTRGMQYF.

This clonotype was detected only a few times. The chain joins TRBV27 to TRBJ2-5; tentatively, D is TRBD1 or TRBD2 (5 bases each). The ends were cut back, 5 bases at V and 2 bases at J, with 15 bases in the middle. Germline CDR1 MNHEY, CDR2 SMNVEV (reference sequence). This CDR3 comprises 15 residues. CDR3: CASSTGGWAQETQYF. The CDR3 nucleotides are TGTGCCAGCAGTACTGGGGGATGGGCTCAAGAGACCCAGTACTTC.

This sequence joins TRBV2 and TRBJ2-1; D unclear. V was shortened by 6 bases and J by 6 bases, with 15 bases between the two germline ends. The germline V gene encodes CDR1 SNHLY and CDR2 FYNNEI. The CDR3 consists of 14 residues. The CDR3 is CASRGTELRNEQFF. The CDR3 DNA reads TGTGCCAGCAGGGGAACAGAACTGCGCAATGAGCAGTTCTTC. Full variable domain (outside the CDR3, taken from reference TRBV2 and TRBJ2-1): EPEVTQTPSHQVTQMGQEVILRCVPISNHLYFYWYRQILGQKVEFLVSFYNNEISEKSEIFDDQFSVERPDGSNFTLKIRSTKLEDSAMYFCASRGTELRNEQFFGPGTRLTVL.

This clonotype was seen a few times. The CDR3 DNA sequence: TGTGCCAGCAGTTACCCTCAGGGCACTGAAGCTTTCTTT. It translates to CASSYPQGTEAFF. The chain has TRBV6-6 and TRBJ1-1, with a tentative D call TRBD1 (5 bases). The CDR3 contains 13 residues. V dropped 2 bases and J dropped 4 bases, with 8 bases sitting between them. Germline loops: CDR1 MNHNY, CDR2 SVGAGI (reference sequence).

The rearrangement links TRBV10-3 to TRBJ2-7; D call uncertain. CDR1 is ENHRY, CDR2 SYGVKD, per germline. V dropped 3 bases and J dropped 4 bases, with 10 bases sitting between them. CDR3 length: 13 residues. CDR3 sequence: CAISEPLLYEQYF. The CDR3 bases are TGTGCCATCAGTGAACCGTTGCTTTACGAGCAGTACTTC.

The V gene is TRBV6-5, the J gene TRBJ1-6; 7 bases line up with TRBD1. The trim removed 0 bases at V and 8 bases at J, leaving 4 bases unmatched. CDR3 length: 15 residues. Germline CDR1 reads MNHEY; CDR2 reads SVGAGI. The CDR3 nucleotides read TGTGCCAGCAGTTACTCCGGGACAGTAGATTCACCCCTCCACTTT. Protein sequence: CASSYSGTVDSPLHF.